These 9 T cell receptor beta chains originate from one sample sequenced in a study of patients and donors after allogeneic stem cell transplantation. From the RT-PCR reads, TCRdb called clonotypes with MiXCR, one entry per CDR3 protein. Of roughly 960,000 distinct CDR3 sequences detected, roughly 18% appear once; the ten largest clones hold about 6%. The source material was blood, either unsorted or a sorted T cell fraction (not recorded which). The receptors here all came from a human donor who was either an allogeneic HSCT recipient or a stem cell or donor lymphocyte infusion donor (not recorded which). It is not recorded whose cells these are; they may come from a transplant donor.

This clonotype was seen many times. The chain couples TRBV29-1 to TRBJ2-1; D is possibly TRBD2 (5 bases). V lost 4 bases, J lost 6 bases, and 10 bases lay in between. This CDR3 spans 12 amino acids. From germline, CDR1 is SQVTM and CDR2 ANQGSEA. The CDR3 loop is CSVGSGFNEQFF. The DNA for the CDR3 is TGCAGCGTTGGGTCGGGATTCAATGAGCAGTTCTTC.

This clonotype was recorded a few times. The V call is TRBV20-1, the J call TRBJ2-2; 9 bases fit TRBD2. The CDR3 extends over 15 amino acids. V was pared by 7 bases and J by 2 bases, with 8 bases of the junction left unmatched. Germline assignment: CDR1 DFQATT and CDR2 SNEGSKA (reference sequence). This CDR3 reads CSVPAGGPNTGELFF. CDR3 bases: TGCAGTGTCCCAGCGGGGGGCCCAAACACCGGGGAGCTGTTTTTT.

Only a few counts were recorded for this clonotype. The chain recombines TRBV12-3 or TRBV12-4 with TRBJ2-1; 13 nucleotides match TRBD2. The CDR3 covers 16 residues. With V trimmed by 5 bases and J by 7 bases, 8 bases remained unmatched. This CDR3 reads CASSLGLAGVRNEQFF. The CDR3 bases are TGTGCCAGCAGTCTTGGACTAGCGGGAGTGAGGAATGAGCAGTTCTTC.

The CDR3 protein is CASSREHNLETQYF. CDR3 DNA sequence: TGCGCCAGCAGCCGAGAGCATAATCTAGAGACCCAGTACTTC. The V gene is TRBV4-1, the J gene TRBJ2-5; unclear D gene. V was shortened by 4 bases and J by 4 bases, with 13 bases between the two germline ends. The CDR3 has 14 residues. Per germline, CDR1 MGHRA and CDR2 YSYEKL.

This clonotype was seen a handful of times. This chain uses TRBV20-1 with TRBJ1-2, with D possibly being TRBD1 (5 bases). Germline-derived CDR1 and CDR2 are DFQATT and SNEGSKA (reference sequence). V lost 1 base, J lost 4 bases, and 10 bases lay in between. The CDR3 spans 13 residues. CDR3 sequence (DNA): TGCAGTGCTAGAGGTCCGGGGCCCTATGGCTACACCTTC. It specifies CSARGPGPYGYTF.

The chain carries TRBV12-3 or TRBV12-4 and TRBJ2-3; D is unclear. V lost 7 bases to trimming and J lost 9 bases, with 14 bases between them. The CDR3 has 12 residues. CDR3 region: CASNLGPATQYF. CDR3 coding DNA: TGTGCCAGCAACCTCGGACCAGCGACGCAGTATTTT.

This clonotype came up a few times. This chain connects TRBV12-3 or TRBV12-4 to TRBJ2-3, with 9 bases identical to TRBD2. CDR3 length: 17 residues. The trim removed 3 bases at V and 6 bases at J, leaving 13 bases unmatched. The CDR3 region has the DNA TGTGCCAGCAGTTTGGTTAGGAGCGGGAGGCGTATGGATACGCAGTATTTT. Protein: CASSLVRSGRRMDTQYF.

This clonotype was recorded a few times. The chain couples TRBV6-1 to TRBJ1-1, with TRBD1 as a possible D gene (6 bases). Trimming removed 1 base at V and 0 bases at J, with 6 bases between. Per germline, CDR1 MNHNS and CDR2 SASEGT. The CDR3 runs 14 residues. CDR3 protein: CASSEGTVNTEAFF. CDR3 nucleotides: TGTGCCAGCAGTGAAGGGACAGTGAACACTGAAGCTTTCTTT.

The V and J genes are TRBV7-8 and TRBJ1-5; TRBD1 might be the D (5 bases). The V end lost 0 bases, the J end lost 0 bases, and 18 bases lay between the germline ends. The CDR3 is made up of 19 amino acids. CDR1 is SGHVS, CDR2 FQNEAQ, per germline. The CDR3 sequence is CASSLAERKDNYSNQPQHF. The CDR3 nucleotides read TGTGCCAGCAGCTTAGCGGAGAGGAAGGACAATTATAGCAATCAGCCCCAGCATTTT.